This T cell receptor beta chain was sequenced in a study of long-term antiretroviral therapy in people with HIV. Runs used v3.0 of the immunoSEQ assay and were done at survey level. The study targeted roughly 35,000-50,000 T-cell genomes per sample in sequencing. Produced via immunoSEQ multiplex PCR; TCRdb's table is partial and in-frame only. The data show 9,500 to 12,000 clones, 65% to 85% seen once. CDR1 and CDR2 (germline): SGHNT, YYREEE (reference sequence). V gave up 4 bases and J gave up 2 bases, with 9 bases separating them. The CDR3 sequence is 13 residues long. Study observations and caveats: CDR3 lengths in HIV samples spanned a narrower range than controls. Clonotypes expanded prior to ART showed repertoire dominance at all sampled time points.

This clone was counted a single time. The antigen is not known. Every participant gave one or more pre-ART and two or more post-ART PBMC samples. This clonotype was obtained from a man aged 35 to 55 with HIV. The chain uses TRBV5-4 and TRBJ2-5, with no clear D. This material consisted of unsorted PBMCs, taken 1.8 years after starting antiretroviral therapy. This chain's CDR3 is CASSRDTQETQYF. CDR3 nucleotide sequence: TGTGCCAGCAGCCGTGACACACAAGAGACCCAGTACTTC.